This T cell receptor beta chain emerged from a study of cytomegalovirus exposure and HLA in healthy donors. Study-level background: The roughly 120 million unique TCR beta sequences, from 150 million to 200 million T cells, were found by an earlier analysis. Study conclusions and caveats: Apparent HLA restriction characterized most CMV-associated TCR beta chains in a later analysis. Usually a TCR sequence was rare, but some public TCRs were found in many donors.

CDR1 and CDR2 (germline): SGHAT, FQDESV (reference sequence). The CDR3 is made up of 15 amino acids. The V segment lost 3 bases and the J segment 2 bases; nucleotides outside the gene matches: 3. Worth noting for this clone: Its target is not known.

PCR amplification relied on 60 Vbeta primers (plus 13 Jbeta primers). Some clones are missing from TCRdb's copy, which holds only in-frame ones; the method was immunoSEQ multiplex PCR. The sample records 40,000 to 55,000 clones, about four fifths being singletons. This clonotype was obtained from a boy under 18 in good health and CMV-seropositive. Sequences were obtained from PBMCs. The chain couples TRBV11-1 to TRBJ2-3, with 9 positions matching TRBD1. The CDR3 loop is CASSFGTGFTDTQYF. Written as DNA, the CDR3 is TGTGCCAGCAGCTTTGGGACAGGGTTCACAGATACGCAGTATTTT.